The 9 T cell receptor beta chains below come from one sample, sequenced in a study of cytomegalovirus exposure and HLA in healthy donors. With 60 Vbeta and 13 Jbeta primers, the PCR was carried out. Profiling relied on immunoSEQ multiplex PCR, and the TCRdb table lists in-frame clones only, not all of them. The repertoire holds approximately 130,000 clones, with around four fifths as singletons. Sequences were obtained from PBMCs. These receptor sequences come from a man aged 35-49 years in good health and CMV-seronegative.

J is TRBJ2-5 and V is TRBV9; 7 bases align to TRBD2. V trimming: 3 bases; J trimming: 2 bases; junction bases outside the gene matches: 10. Germline assignment: CDR1 SGDLS and CDR2 YYNGEE. This CDR3 has 16 amino acids. The CDR3 DNA follows: TGTGCCAGCAGCGCCGCCCCGGCTAGCGGTCAAGAGACCCAGTACTTC. Amino acid sequence: CASSAAPASGQETQYF. Looking up the rest from reference TRBV9 and TRBJ2-5 gives the full variable domain: DSGVTQTPKHLITATGQRVTLRCSPRSGDLSVYWYQQSLDQGLQFLIQYYNGEERAKGNILERFSAQQFPDLHSELNLSSLELGDSALYFCASSAAPASGQETQYFGPGTRLLVL.

Regarding this clone: At one of its ends the junction is not consistent with the germline gene, which may arise from a read error. The chain links TRBV4-3 to TRBJ2-6; D is possibly TRBD1 (5 bases). Germline V gives CDR1 LGHNA, CDR2 YSLEER. The CDR3 consists of 17 residues. CDR3 in DNA: TGCGCCAGCAGCCAAGACGGTGGGGCTTCTGGGGCCAACGGCCTGACTTTC. It codes for CASSQDGGASGANGLTF.

The rearrangement uses TRBV30 and TRBJ2-2, with D uncertain. Per the germline V gene, CDR1 is GTSNPN and CDR2 is SVGIG (reference sequence). Trimming pared 2 bases from V and 4 bases from J, leaving 8 bases between. The CDR3 extends over 13 amino acids. The CDR3 region is CAWSPSVTGELFF. The CDR3 DNA sequence: TGTGCCTGGAGTCCGTCGGTCACCGGGGAGCTGTTTTTT.

The count of this clone is one. The chain employs TRBV4-1 and TRBJ1-1; 7 bases align to TRBD1. Unmatched junction bases numbered 5, after V lost 4 bases and J lost 0 bases. The length of the CDR3 is 15 residues. Germline V gene lookup returns CDR1 MGHRA and CDR2 YSYEKL. The chain's CDR3 is CASSPGGLLNTEAFF. CDR3 coding DNA: TGCGCCAGCAGCCCAGGGGGACTGCTGAACACTGAAGCTTTCTTT.

The gene calls are TRBV13 and TRBJ2-7, with TRBD1 identical over 9 bases. V lost 4 bases to trimming and J lost 4 bases; unmatched junction nucleotides: 11. From germline, CDR1 is PRHDT and CDR2 FYEKMQ (reference sequence). The CDR3 runs to 16 residues. In DNA form, the CDR3 reads TGTGCCAGCAGCTCTTTAGCCGGGACAGGGCGGTACGAGCAGTACTTC. It is translated as CASSSLAGTGRYEQYF. The entire variable domain, with the rest obtained from reference TRBV13 and TRBJ2-7, is as follows: AAGVIQSPRHLIKEKRETATLKCYPIPRHDTVYWYQQGPGQDPQFLISFYEKMQSDKGSIPDRFSAQQFSDYHSELNMSSLELGDSALYFCASSSLAGTGRYEQYFGPGTRLTVT.

The chain recombines TRBV4-1 with TRBJ1-5; D is unresolved. The V and J ends lost 0 bases and 0 bases respectively, with 6 bases between them. The CDR3 covers 15 residues. CDR1 MGHRA and CDR2 YSYEKL come from the germline V gene. CDR3 in amino acids: CASSQEEYSNQPQHF. CDR3 sequence (DNA): TGCGCCAGCAGCCAAGAAGAGTATAGCAATCAGCCCCAGCATTTT.

The table lists this clone with a count of one. This chain joins TRBV6-1 and TRBJ1-2, with TRBD1 as a possible D gene (6 bases). The ends were cut back, 6 bases at V and 4 bases at J, with 18 bases in the middle. CDR1 is MNHNS, CDR2 SASEGT, per germline. The CDR3 length is 15 residues. The CDR3 bases are TGTGCCAGCAGCCCTCGGTGGGGGCAGATCTATGGCTACACCTTC. Protein: CASSPRWGQIYGYTF.

The CDR3 reads CASSQERDRAYEQYF. As DNA, the CDR3 is TGCGCCAGCAGCCAAGAGAGGGACAGAGCCTACGAGCAGTACTTC. The chain recombines TRBV4-3 with TRBJ2-7; 7 bases map to TRBD1. With 0 bases clipped from V and 2 bases from J, the junction kept 4 bases outside the gene matches. CDR1 LGHNA and CDR2 YSLEER come from the germline V gene. This CDR3 is built from 15 residues.

J is TRBJ2-5 and V is TRBV30; weak D call: TRBD2 (6 bases). Germline lookup yields CDR1 GTSNPN and CDR2 SVGIG (reference sequence). Deletions cut 8 bases from V and 11 bases from J, with 21 bases between. This CDR3 spans 12 amino acids. The CDR3 spells CAIHGFGGEQYF. CDR3 sequence (DNA): TGTGCCATTCACGGGTTCGGGGGAGAGCAGTACTTC.